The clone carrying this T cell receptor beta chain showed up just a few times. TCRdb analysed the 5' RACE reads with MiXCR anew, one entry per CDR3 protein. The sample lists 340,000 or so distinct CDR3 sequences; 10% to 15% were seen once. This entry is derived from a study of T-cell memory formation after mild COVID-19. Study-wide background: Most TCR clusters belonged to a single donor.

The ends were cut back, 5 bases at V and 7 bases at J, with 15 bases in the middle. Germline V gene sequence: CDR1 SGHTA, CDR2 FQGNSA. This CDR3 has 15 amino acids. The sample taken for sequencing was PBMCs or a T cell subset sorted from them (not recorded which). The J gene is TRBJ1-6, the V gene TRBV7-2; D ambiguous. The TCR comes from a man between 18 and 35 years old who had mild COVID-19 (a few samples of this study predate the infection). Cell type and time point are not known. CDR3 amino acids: CASSNRARVNSPLHF. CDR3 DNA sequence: TGTGCCAGCAGCAACCGGGCCAGAGTAAATTCACCCCTCCACTTT.